The next 9 T cell receptor beta chains were all read from a single sample in a study of blood T cell repertoires in COVID-19. This table comes from immunoSEQ multiplex PCR, and its TCRdb copy is limited to in-frame clones, with some not included. The sample consists of around 250,000 clones, around 84% of them appearing once. The sample was PBMCs or T cells enriched from blood (not recorded which). The receptors were gathered from a woman aged 45-59 years who had recovered from COVID-19.

V is TRBV28 and J is TRBJ2-1, with a possible D match to TRBD2 (6 bases). This CDR3 region has 14 residues. V lost 6 bases, J lost 2 bases, and 11 bases lay in between. Looked up from germline, CDR1 is MDHEN and CDR2 is SYDVKM. The DNA for the CDR3 is TGTGCCAGCAGAATGGGGGGACCCTACAATGAGCAGTTCTTC. This gives the protein CASRMGGPYNEQFF.

With respect to this clone: A junction end diverges from the germline sequence, so it may reflect a read error. The chain couples TRBV6-1 to TRBJ1-5; possibly TRBD1 for D (6 bases). The CDR3 extends over 16 amino acids. Germline V gives CDR1 MNHNS, CDR2 SASEGT. As DNA, the CDR3 is TGTGCCAGCAGGGAAGGACAGACCTATAGCAATCAGCCCCAGCATTTT. This codes for CASREGQTYSNQPQHF.

This chain links TRBV11-2 with TRBJ1-2; the D gene is possibly TRBD1 (5 bases). The CDR3 is 15 amino acids. The ends were cut back, 6 bases at V and 2 bases at J, with 16 bases in the middle. Germline lookup yields CDR1 SGHAT and CDR2 FQNNGV. The CDR3 region is CASRKSRGENYGYTF. The DNA for the CDR3 is TGTGCCAGCAGGAAATCTCGGGGGGAAAACTATGGCTACACCTTC.

This sequence joins TRBV3-1 (or the pseudogene TRBV3-2) and TRBJ1-4, with TRBD1 as a possible D gene (6 bases). Germline CDR1 reads LGHDT; CDR2 reads YNNKEL (reference sequence). CDR3 size: 15 residues. V dropped 0 bases and J dropped 7 bases, with 12 bases sitting between them. The CDR3 DNA follows: TGTGCCAGCAGCCAAGAGCAGGGGCGGGCTGAAAAACTGTTTTTT. Encoded protein: CASSQEQGRAEKLFF.

This rearrangement joins TRBV12-3 or TRBV12-4 to TRBJ1-1; weak D call: TRBD1 (6 bases). This CDR3 has 13 amino acids. Trimming shortened V by 6 bases and J by 8 bases, and 16 bases separated the two germline ends. The CDR3 is CASSLRDTREAFF. The CDR3 DNA is TGTGCCAGCAGCCTACGGGACACGCGGGAAGCTTTCTTT.

The chain carries TRBV28 and TRBJ2-6; D possibly corresponds to TRBD1 (5 bases). The CDR3 is made up of 18 amino acids. V dropped 7 bases and J dropped 0 bases, with 19 bases sitting between them. Germline loops: CDR1 MDHEN, CDR2 SYDVKM. As DNA, the CDR3 is TGTGCCAGCACCCAGTCCGGACATACCTACTCTGGGGCCAACGTCCTGACTTTC. It codes for CASTQSGHTYSGANVLTF. Looking up the rest from reference TRBV28 and TRBJ2-6 gives the full variable domain: DVKVTQSSRYLVKRTGEKVFLECVQDMDHENMFWYRQDPGLGLRLIYFSYDVKMKEKGDIPEGYSVSREKKERFSLILESASTNQTSMYLCASTQSGHTYSGANVLTFGAGSRLTVL.

This clone has a handful of counts. J is TRBJ1-5 and V is TRBV2, with D perhaps TRBD1 (5 bases). The CDR3 length is 15 residues. Per the germline V gene, CDR1 is SNHLY and CDR2 is FYNNEI. V lost 0 bases and J 4 bases, leaving 10 bases between the germline ends. The CDR3 DNA reads TGTGCCAGCAGTGAAGCAACAAGGGGAAATCAGCCCCAGCATTTT. Its translation is CASSEATRGNQPQHF.

The chain uses TRBV9 and TRBJ2-1, with D tentatively TRBD1 (6 bases). The CDR3 is 15 residues long. V gave up 2 bases and J gave up 2 bases, with 11 bases separating them. Germline CDR1 reads SGDLS; CDR2 reads YYNGEE. CDR3 sequence: CASSVDSLAYNEQFF. The CDR3 coding sequence is TGTGCCAGCAGCGTGGACAGCCTAGCCTACAATGAGCAGTTCTTC.

In its sample, this clone was seen a few times. The gene calls are TRBV4-2 and TRBJ1-5; TRBD1 matches at 10 bases. Germline CDR1 and CDR2: LGHNA and YNFKEQ. Trimming took 4 bases from V and 5 from J; bases not matched to a gene: 2. This CDR3 is built from 14 residues. Here the CDR3 DNA reads TGTGCCAGCAGCCTCGGGACAGGGGATCAGCCCCAGCATTTT. Protein: CASSLGTGDQPQHF.